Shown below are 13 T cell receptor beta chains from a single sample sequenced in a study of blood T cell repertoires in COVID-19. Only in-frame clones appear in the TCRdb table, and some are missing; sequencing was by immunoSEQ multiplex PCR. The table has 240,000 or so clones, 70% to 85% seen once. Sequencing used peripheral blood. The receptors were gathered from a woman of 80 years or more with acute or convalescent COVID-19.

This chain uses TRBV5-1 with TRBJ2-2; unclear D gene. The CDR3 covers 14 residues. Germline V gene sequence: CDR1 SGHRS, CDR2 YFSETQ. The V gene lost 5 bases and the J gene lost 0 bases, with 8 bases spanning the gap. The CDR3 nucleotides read TGCGCCAGCAGAGAGGAAGCGAACACCGGGGAGCTGTTTTTT. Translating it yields CASREEANTGELFF.

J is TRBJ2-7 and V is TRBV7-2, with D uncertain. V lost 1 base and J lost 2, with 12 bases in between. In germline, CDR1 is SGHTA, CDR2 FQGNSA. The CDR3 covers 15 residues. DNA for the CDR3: TGTGCCAGCAGCTTAGGATTCGCCACAACCTACGAGCAGTACTTC. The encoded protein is CASSLGFATTYEQYF.

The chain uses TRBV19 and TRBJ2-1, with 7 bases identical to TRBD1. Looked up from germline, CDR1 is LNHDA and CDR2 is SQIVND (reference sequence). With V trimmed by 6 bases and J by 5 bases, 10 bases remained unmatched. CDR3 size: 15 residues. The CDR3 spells CASSLGTVIDNEQFF. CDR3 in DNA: TGTGCCAGTAGCCTTGGGACAGTCATCGACAATGAGCAGTTCTTC.

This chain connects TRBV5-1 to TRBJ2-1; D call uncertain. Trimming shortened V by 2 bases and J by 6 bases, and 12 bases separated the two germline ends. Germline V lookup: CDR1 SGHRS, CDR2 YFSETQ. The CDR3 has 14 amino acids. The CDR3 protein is CASSFQADINEQFF. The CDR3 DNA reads TGCGCCAGCAGCTTCCAAGCAGACATCAATGAGCAGTTCTTC.

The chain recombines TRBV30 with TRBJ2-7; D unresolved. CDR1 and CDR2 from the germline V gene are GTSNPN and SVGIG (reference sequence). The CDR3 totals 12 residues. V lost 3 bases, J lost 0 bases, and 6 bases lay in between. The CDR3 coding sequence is TGTGCCTGGAGAGCGAGCTCCTACGAGCAGTACTTC. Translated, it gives CAWRASSYEQYF.

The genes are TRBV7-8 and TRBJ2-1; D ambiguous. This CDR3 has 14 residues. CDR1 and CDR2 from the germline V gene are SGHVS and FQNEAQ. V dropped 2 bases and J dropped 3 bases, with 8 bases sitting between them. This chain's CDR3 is CASSLSGSYNEQFF. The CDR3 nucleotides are TGTGCCAGCAGCTTATCCGGTAGCTACAATGAGCAGTTCTTC.

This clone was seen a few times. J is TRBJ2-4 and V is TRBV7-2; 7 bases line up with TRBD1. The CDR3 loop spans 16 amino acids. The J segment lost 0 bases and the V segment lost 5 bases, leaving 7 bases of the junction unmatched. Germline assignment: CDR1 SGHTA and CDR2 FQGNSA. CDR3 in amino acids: CASSEGAPIAKNIQYF. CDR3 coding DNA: TGTGCCAGCAGCGAGGGGGCCCCCATAGCCAAAAACATTCAGTACTTC.

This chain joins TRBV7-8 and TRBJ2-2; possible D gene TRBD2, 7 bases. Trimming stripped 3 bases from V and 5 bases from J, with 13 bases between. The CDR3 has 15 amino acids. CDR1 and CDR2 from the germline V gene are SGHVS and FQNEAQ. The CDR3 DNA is TGTGCCAGCAGCTTTCGGGGGGCGGTTACCGGGGAGCTGTTTTTT. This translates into CASSFRGAVTGELFF.

The CDR3 is CASSAGLASNEQFF. For the CDR3, the DNA is TGTGCCAGCAGTGCGGGACTAGCGAGCAATGAGCAGTTCTTC. The chain is built from TRBV28 and TRBJ2-1, with 10 bases lining up with TRBD2. Germline CDR1 and CDR2: MDHEN and SYDVKM. The CDR3 has 14 amino acids. Trimming cost V 5 bases and J 6 bases; bases outside gene matches: 4.

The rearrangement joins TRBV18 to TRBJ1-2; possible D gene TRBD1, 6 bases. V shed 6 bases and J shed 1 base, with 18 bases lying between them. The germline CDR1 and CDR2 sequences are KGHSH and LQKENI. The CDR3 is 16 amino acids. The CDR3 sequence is CASSPLQGTDNYGYTF. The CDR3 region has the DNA TGTGCCAGCTCTCCATTACAGGGAACCGATAACTATGGCTACACCTTC.

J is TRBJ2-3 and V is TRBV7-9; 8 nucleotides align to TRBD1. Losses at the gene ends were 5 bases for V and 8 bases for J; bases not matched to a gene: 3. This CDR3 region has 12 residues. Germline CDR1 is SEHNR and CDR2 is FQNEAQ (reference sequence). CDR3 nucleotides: TGTGCCAGCAGCGACAGGGGAGGTACGCAGTATTTT. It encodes CASSDRGGTQYF. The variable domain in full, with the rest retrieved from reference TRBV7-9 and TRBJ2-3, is DTGVSQNPRHKITKRGQNVTFRCDPISEHNRLYWYRQTLGQGPEFLTYFQNEAQLEKSRLLSDRFSAERPKGSFSTLEIQRTEQGDSAMYLCASSDRGGTQYFGPGTRLTVL.

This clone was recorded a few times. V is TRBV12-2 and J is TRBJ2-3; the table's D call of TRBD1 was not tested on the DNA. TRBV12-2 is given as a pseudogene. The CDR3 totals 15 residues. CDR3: CASRLAWPLFNTQYF. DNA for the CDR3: TGTGCAAGTCGCTTAGCATGGCCGTTATTTAATACGCAGTATTTT.

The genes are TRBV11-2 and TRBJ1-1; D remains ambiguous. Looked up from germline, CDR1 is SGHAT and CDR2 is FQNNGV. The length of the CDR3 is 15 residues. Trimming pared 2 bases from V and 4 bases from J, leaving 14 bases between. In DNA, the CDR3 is TGTGCCAGCAGCTTACGAGCGTCCACTCTCACTGAAGCTTTCTTT. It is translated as CASSLRASTLTEAFF.